The 8 T cell receptor beta chains below were found in one sample sequenced in a study of blood T cell repertoires in COVID-19. Sequencing was performed with immunoSEQ multiplex PCR; in TCRdb, only in-frame clones are kept and a portion is missing. Counted here are 430,000 or so clones, 70% to 90% occurring once; the ten biggest clones make up about 1.5%. The sequenced sample was PBMCs or T cells enriched from blood (not recorded which). These TCRs come from a woman younger than 30 who had been exposed to COVID-19.

V and J are TRBV12-3 or TRBV12-4 and TRBJ2-7; D not resolved. CDR3 size: 13 residues. Deletions cut 3 bases from V and 3 bases from J, with 9 bases between. This CDR3 reads CASSFGQNYEQYF. DNA of the CDR3: TGTGCCAGCAGTTTTGGGCAAAACTACGAGCAGTACTTC.

The chain couples TRBV7-9 to TRBJ1-5, with TRBD1 matching 8 bases. The germline CDR1 and CDR2 sequences are SEHNR and FQNEAQ (reference sequence). V was clipped by 5 bases and J by 6 bases; unmatched bases: 9. CDR3 length: 15 amino acids. CDR3 DNA sequence: TGTGCCAGCAGCCGGACAGGGATAGTGGGTCAGCCCCAGCATTTT. This sequence encodes CASSRTGIVGQPQHF.

The CDR3 sequence is CSVDGSYGYTF. Here the CDR3 DNA reads TGCAGCGTTGATGGCAGTTATGGCTACACCTTC. The rearrangement uses TRBV29-1 and TRBJ1-2; D is undetermined. The germline V gene has CDR1 SQVTM and CDR2 ANQGSEA. The CDR3 is 11 amino acids. V lost 3 bases to trimming and J lost 5 bases, with 7 bases between them.

This clone has more than one count but fewer than ten. This chain joins TRBV27 and TRBJ2-1; TRBD2 matches at 11 bases. The germline V gene has CDR1 MNHEY and CDR2 SMNVEV (reference sequence). V shed 4 bases and J 10 bases; nucleotides not matched to a gene: 12. The CDR3 has 16 residues. CDR3 region: CASSSRGSGGAWEQFF. CDR3 bases: TGTGCCAGCAGTTCCCGTGGTAGCGGGGGGGCTTGGGAGCAGTTCTTC.

V and J are TRBV30 and TRBJ2-7; D is unclear. The CDR3 runs to 12 residues. V was cut by 1 base and J by 3 bases, with 7 bases left in between. CDR1 and CDR2 (germline): GTSNPN, SVGIG (reference sequence). The CDR3 sequence is CAWSGHSYEQYF. DNA of the CDR3: TGTGCCTGGAGTGGACACAGCTACGAGCAGTACTTC.

The V and J genes are TRBV7-2 and TRBJ2-7, with 10 bases fitting TRBD1. V shed 4 bases and J 5 bases; nucleotides not matched to a gene: 5. The length of the CDR3 is 14 residues. Germline lookup yields CDR1 SGHTA and CDR2 FQGNSA. CDR3 DNA: TGTGCCAGCAGCTGGGGGACAGGGGCGGACGAGCAGTACTTC. The encoded protein is CASSWGTGADEQYF.

This clone has a handful of counts. The V and J genes are TRBV7-9 and TRBJ2-5; TRBD2 is a possible D gene (6 bases). The CDR3 consists of 15 residues. The germline CDR1 and CDR2 sequences are SEHNR and FQNEAQ (reference sequence). V shed 1 base and J shed 4 bases, with 13 bases lying between them. The CDR3 coding sequence is TGTGCCAGCAGCTTAGTAGCGGCGAGGGGAGAGACCCAGTACTTC. Protein product: CASSLVAARGETQYF. Using reference TRBV7-9 and TRBJ2-5 for the parts outside the CDR3, the full variable domain is DTGVSQNPRHKITKRGQNVTFRCDPISEHNRLYWYRQTLGQGPEFLTYFQNEAQLEKSRLLSDRFSAERPKGSFSTLEIQRTEQGDSAMYLCASSLVAARGETQYFGPGTRLLVL.

The CDR3 region is CASSLTSGRDTQYF. CDR3 coding DNA: TGTGCCAGCAGCTTAACTAGCGGGAGAGATACGCAGTATTTT. The rearrangement joins TRBV7-9 to TRBJ2-3, with 11 bases lining up with TRBD2. The trim removed 2 bases at V and 5 bases at J, leaving 0 bases unmatched. The CDR3 is 14 residues long. Germline V gives CDR1 SEHNR, CDR2 FQNEAQ (reference sequence).